The clone carrying this T cell receptor beta chain was seen a single time. Its specificity is unknown. Assay: immunoSEQ multiplex PCR; the TCRdb copy retains only in-frame clones and omits some. The top ten clones hold less than 0.13% of a sample with hundreds of thousands of clones, approximately 96% of them seen once. The data belong to a study of shared clonotypes between healthy human individuals. General study points: Naive subsets generally had larger estimated richness than memory subsets.

CDR1 is MDHEN and CDR2 is SYDVKM in the germline V gene. Germline trimming cut 3 bases from V and 2 bases from J; bases unmatched to any gene: 4. This CDR3 comprises 15 residues. Cells designated naive CD8 were CD45RO-negative and were positively selected for CCR7, with terminally differentiated effector memory CD45RA+ cells excluded. What was sequenced was naive CD8+ T cells sorted from blood. The clonotype originates from a woman in her 30s in good health. The J gene is TRBJ2-7, the V gene TRBV28; 10 bases agree with TRBD2. The CDR3 region has the DNA TGTGCCAGCAGTTTCCTAGCGGGAGACGCCTACGAGCAGTACTTC. This sequence encodes CASSFLAGDAYEQYF.